Listed below are T cell receptor beta chains from one sample, sequenced in a study of identical twins. TCRdb called the 5' RACE reads again in MiXCR, with one record for every CDR3 protein. The sample has around 250,000 distinct CDR3 sequences; about 12% are singletons. Another study also made use of these data, one on yellow fever vaccine responses in identical twins.

Sequenced material: memory (CD45RO+) T cells sorted from blood. These receptors were obtained from a woman aged 18-35 years in good health. The CDR3 runs from the conserved cysteine through the conserved F or W.

J: TRBJ2-4; length: 15; V: TRBV7-7; CDR3: CASNELPGTKNIQYF
J: TRBJ2-7; length: 15; V: TRBV6-1; CDR3: CASSEAAQGAYEQYF
J: TRBJ2-2; length: 13; V: TRBV6-1; CDR3: CASRRRGGGELFF
J: TRBJ2-7; length: 15; V: TRBV29-1; CDR3: CSVDVPRGSSYEQYF
J: TRBJ2-3; length: 15; V: TRBV7-9; CDR3: CASSFLGRGPDTQYF
J: TRBJ2-5; length: 17; V: TRBV7-9; CDR3: CASSLRPSGLYQETQYF
J: TRBJ1-5; length: 15; V: TRBV20-1; CDR3: CSALRRPDGGQPQHF
J: TRBJ2-2; length: 16; V: TRBV5-1; CDR3: CATSSGRSANTGELFF
J: TRBJ2-5; length: 15; V: TRBV3-1; CDR3: CASSQVLQAVETQYF
J: TRBJ2-7; length: 12; V: TRBV18; CDR3: CASSPPIGEQYF